This TCR beta chain was recovered during a study of graft-versus-host responses after intestinal transplantation. Study information: Isolated intestinal, liver-intestinal, or multivisceral transplants were what recipients had. Study results and limitations: The marrow of recipients harbored GvH clones, and ileum or blood showed some of them first.

Produced via immunoSEQ multiplex PCR; TCRdb's table is partial and in-frame only. The profile covers tens of thousands of clones, with 90% to 95% appearing a single time and approximately 0.4% taken by the ten largest. The CDR3 contains 14 residues. Per germline, CDR1 MNHEY and CDR2 SVGAGI. V shed 8 bases, J shed 7 bases, and the junction held 6 bases outside the gene matches. Regarding this clone: Antigen specificity is unknown.

This receptor was taken from a human donor who was the organ donor for an intestinal transplant. Here the sequenced sample was unstimulated CD4+ T cells sorted from spleen or lymph node cells, taken before transplant. The V and J genes are TRBV6-5 and TRBJ2-2, with 11 bases identical to TRBD1. The DNA for the CDR3 is TGTGCCAGCGGTGGACAGGGGGCGGGCGGGGAGCTGTTTTTT. Protein sequence: CASGGQGAGGELFF.